This TCR beta chain was recorded in a study of shared clonotypes between healthy human individuals. Clones were sequenced by immunoSEQ multiplex PCR, and TCRdb holds only the in-frame ones, with some missing. The profile shows roughly 2 million clones, about 95% of them singletons. Germline CDR1 reads MNHNS; CDR2 reads SASEGT. The CDR3 totals 15 residues. Trimming left V 9 bases short and J 0 bases short, with 18 bases between. The receptor was isolated from a man between 18 and 29 years old in good health. The chain carries TRBV6-1 and TRBJ2-7; the D gene is possibly TRBD1 (5 bases). The specimen was naive CD4+ T cells sorted from blood. Subset of the sample: CD45RA+ positively selected. The CDR3 reads CASLPKTAHSYEQYF. DNA for the CDR3: TGTGCCAGTCTCCCAAAGACAGCACACTCCTACGAGCAGTACTTC.